One and the same sample provided the 6 T cell receptor beta chains below, sequenced in a study of cytomegalovirus exposure and HLA in healthy donors. The assay was immunoSEQ multiplex PCR, and TCRdb's table has in-frame clones only and misses some. Of around 120,000 clones in the sample, more than 75% are singletons; the top ten hold just under 6.5%. Specimen: PBMCs. The receptor set was obtained from a woman aged 18-35 years in good health and CMV-seropositive.

This chain links TRBV15 with TRBJ2-5, with a weak D call TRBD2 (6 bases). Trimming took off 1 base at V and 3 bases at J, with 9 bases between the two ends. Germline V lookup: CDR1 LNHNV, CDR2 YYDKDF (reference sequence). There are 14 residues in the CDR3. In DNA, the CDR3 is TGTGCCACCAGCAGAGGCGGGGCGAAAGAGACCCAGTACTTC. Encoded protein: CATSRGGAKETQYF.

Remarks on this clone: Other DNA variants within this sample encode the same CDR3. The V call is TRBV2, the J call TRBJ1-2, with D hard to call. The CDR3 totals 12 residues. V gave up 4 bases and J gave up 4 bases, with 7 bases separating them. The germline V gene has CDR1 SNHLY and CDR2 FYNNEI. CDR3 region: CASSAPGYGYTF. CDR3 coding DNA: TGTGCCAGCAGTGCCCCGGGCTATGGCTACACCTTC. The whole variable domain, filled in from reference TRBV2 and TRBJ1-2, reads EPEVTQTPSHQVTQMGQEVILRCVPISNHLYFYWYRQILGQKVEFLVSFYNNEISEKSEIFDDQFSVERPDGSNFTLKIRSTKLEDSAMYFCASSAPGYGYTFGSGTRLTVV.

The gene calls are TRBV4-1 and TRBJ2-7; D perhaps matches TRBD1 (6 bases). CDR1 is MGHRA, CDR2 YSYEKL, per germline. The CDR3 length is 14 residues. Trimming took off 5 bases at V and 2 bases at J, with 13 bases between the two ends. In nucleotides, the CDR3 is TGCGCCAGCAGCTCCCAACAGGGAGCCTACGAGCAGTACTTC. The encoded protein is CASSSQQGAYEQYF.

This chain uses TRBV7-9 with TRBJ2-7, with TRBD2 identical over 12 bases. V was pared by 5 bases and J by 2 bases, with 1 base of the junction left unmatched. Per germline, CDR1 SEHNR and CDR2 FQNEAQ (reference sequence). CDR3 size: 14 residues. CDR3 sequence reads: CASSRTSGTYEQYF. The CDR3 bases are TGTGCCAGCAGCCGGACTAGCGGGACCTACGAGCAGTACTTC.

This CDR3 is CASSSGGGLNQPQHF. The CDR3 region has the DNA TGTGCCAGCAGTTCGGGGGGGGGTTTAAATCAGCCCCAGCATTTT. The V call is TRBV6-5, the J call TRBJ1-5, with a weak D call TRBD1 (5 bases). CDR3 length equals 15 residues. V lost 4 bases and J 4 bases, leaving 14 bases between the germline ends. Germline CDR1 and CDR2: MNHEY and SVGAGI.

This chain uses TRBV18 with TRBJ1-1; unclear D gene. V was cut by 7 bases and J by 1 base, with 10 bases left in between. Germline V CDR1 and CDR2: KGHSH, LQKENI. The CDR3 has 13 residues. CDR3: CASLVSGNTEAFF. CDR3 nucleotide sequence: TGTGCCAGCTTAGTATCAGGGAACACTGAAGCTTTCTTT.